This T cell receptor beta chain was profiled in a study of shared clonotypes between healthy human individuals. Produced via immunoSEQ multiplex PCR; TCRdb's table is partial and in-frame only. The sample has 2 million to 3 million clones, 93% seen once. J gave up 4 bases and V 8 bases, and 5 bases lay outside the gene matches. Germline CDR1 is SGHTA and CDR2 is FQGNSA. The CDR3 extends over 14 amino acids. Sequenced material: naive CD4+ T cells from PBMCs. Specified subset: CD45RA+ positively selected. This sequence was found in a man aged 18 to 29 in good health. Some clones in this sample may be carry-over from other donors' samples. This chain links TRBV7-2 with TRBJ2-1; 10 bases match TRBD1. CDR3 residues: CASGWTGGYNEQFF. Written as DNA, the CDR3 is TGTGCCAGCGGTTGGACAGGGGGGTACAATGAGCAGTTCTTC.